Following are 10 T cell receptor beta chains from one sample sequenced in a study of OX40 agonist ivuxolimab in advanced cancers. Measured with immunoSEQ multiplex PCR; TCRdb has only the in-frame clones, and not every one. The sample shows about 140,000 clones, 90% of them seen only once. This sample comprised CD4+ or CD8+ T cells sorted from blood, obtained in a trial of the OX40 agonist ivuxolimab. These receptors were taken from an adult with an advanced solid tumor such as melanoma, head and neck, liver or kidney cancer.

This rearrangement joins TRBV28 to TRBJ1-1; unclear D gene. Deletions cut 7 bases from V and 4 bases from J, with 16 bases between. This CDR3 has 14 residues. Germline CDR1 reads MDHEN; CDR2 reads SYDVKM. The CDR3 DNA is TGTGCCAGCACCATACCCGGGCGAGGCACTGAAGCTTTCTTT. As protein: CASTIPGRGTEAFF.

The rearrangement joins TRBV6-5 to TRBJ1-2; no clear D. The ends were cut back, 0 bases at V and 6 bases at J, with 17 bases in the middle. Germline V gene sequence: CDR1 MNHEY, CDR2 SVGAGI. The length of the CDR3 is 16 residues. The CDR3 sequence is CASSYSIYRSAHGYTF. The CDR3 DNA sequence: TGTGCCAGCAGTTACTCGATATACCGTTCAGCGCATGGCTACACCTTC.

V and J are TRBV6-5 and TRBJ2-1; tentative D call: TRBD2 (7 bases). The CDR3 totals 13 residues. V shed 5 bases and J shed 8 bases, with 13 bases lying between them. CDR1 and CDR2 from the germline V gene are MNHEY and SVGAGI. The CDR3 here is CASSRGGGDEQFF. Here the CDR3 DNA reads TGTGCCAGCAGTAGAGGCGGGGGCGATGAGCAGTTCTTC.

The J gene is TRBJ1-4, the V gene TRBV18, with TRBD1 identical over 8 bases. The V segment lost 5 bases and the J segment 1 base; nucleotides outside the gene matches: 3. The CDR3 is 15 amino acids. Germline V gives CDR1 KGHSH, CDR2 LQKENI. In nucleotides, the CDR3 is TGTGCCAGCTCAGAACAGGGGGGAACTAATGAAAAACTGTTTTTT. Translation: CASSEQGGTNEKLFF.

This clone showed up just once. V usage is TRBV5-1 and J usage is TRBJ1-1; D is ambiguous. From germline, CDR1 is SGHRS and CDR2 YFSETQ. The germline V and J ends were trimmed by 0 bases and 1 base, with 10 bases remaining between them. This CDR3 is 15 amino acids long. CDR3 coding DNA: TGCGCCAGCAGCTTGGTCCTAGACAAGAACACTGAAGCTTTCTTT. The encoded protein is CASSLVLDKNTEAFF.

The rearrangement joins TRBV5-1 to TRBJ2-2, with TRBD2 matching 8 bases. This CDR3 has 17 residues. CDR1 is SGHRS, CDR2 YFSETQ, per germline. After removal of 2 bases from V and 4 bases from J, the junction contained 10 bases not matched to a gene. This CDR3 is CASSLDIAGLFTGELFF. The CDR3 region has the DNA TGCGCCAGCAGCTTAGACATAGCGGGATTGTTCACCGGGGAGCTGTTTTTT.

In DNA form, the CDR3 reads TGTGCCACCAGCTGGGGACGGGGGGGAAGAATAGAGACCCAGTACTTC. Encoded protein: CATSWGRGGRIETQYF. V usage is TRBV15 and J usage is TRBJ2-5; the match to TRBD2 covers 8 bases. Germline V lookup: CDR1 LNHNV, CDR2 YYDKDF (reference sequence). The CDR3 length is 16 residues. V was clipped by 5 bases and J by 4 bases; unmatched bases: 12. Combining the CDR3 with reference TRBV15 and TRBJ2-5 gives the whole variable domain DAMVIQNPRYQVTQFGKPVTLSCSQTLNHNVMYWYQQKSSQAPKLLFHYYDKDFNNEADTPDNFQSRRPNTSFCFLDIRSPGLGDTAMYLCATSWGRGGRIETQYFGPGTRLLVL.

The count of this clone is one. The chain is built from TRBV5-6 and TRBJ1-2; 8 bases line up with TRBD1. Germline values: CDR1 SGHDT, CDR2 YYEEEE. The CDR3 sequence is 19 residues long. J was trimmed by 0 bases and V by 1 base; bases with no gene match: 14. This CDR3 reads CASSLTYFGTGDANYGYTF. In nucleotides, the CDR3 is TGTGCCAGCAGCTTGACTTACTTCGGGACAGGAGACGCTAACTATGGCTACACCTTC. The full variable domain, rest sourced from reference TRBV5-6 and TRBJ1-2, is DAGVTQSPTHLIKTRGQQVTLRCSPKSGHDTVSWYQQALGQGPQFIFQYYEEEERQRGNFPDRFSGHQFPNYSSELNVNALLLGDSALYLCASSLTYFGTGDANYGYTFGSGTRLTVV.

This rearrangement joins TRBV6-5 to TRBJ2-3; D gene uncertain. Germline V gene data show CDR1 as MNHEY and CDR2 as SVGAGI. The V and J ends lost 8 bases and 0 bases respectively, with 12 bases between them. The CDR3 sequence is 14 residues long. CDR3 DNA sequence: TGTGCCAGCGGACGACCAACCAGCACAGATACGCAGTATTTT. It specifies CASGRPTSTDTQYF.

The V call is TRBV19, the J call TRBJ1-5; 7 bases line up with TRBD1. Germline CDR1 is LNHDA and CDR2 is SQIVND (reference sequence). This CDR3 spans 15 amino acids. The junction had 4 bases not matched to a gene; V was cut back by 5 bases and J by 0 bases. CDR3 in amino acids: CASSYRGYSNQPQHF. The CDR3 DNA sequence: TGTGCCAGTAGTTACAGGGGTTATAGCAATCAGCCCCAGCATTTT.